These 5 T cell receptor beta chains originate from one sample sequenced in a study of early T cells in non-severe SARS-CoV-2 infection. MiXCR was run by TCRdb on the 5' RACE reads, yielding one entry per CDR3 protein. The sample gives roughly 80,000 distinct CDR3 sequences, approximately 10% of which show up once; around 12% is in the top ten. The sequencing here drew on whole blood, taken at baseline. The receptors stem from an adult who was a healthcare worker with PCR-confirmed SARS-CoV-2 infection or an uninfected control (not recorded which).

The table lists this clonotype with a few counts. The V gene is TRBV5-4, the J gene TRBJ1-6; D not resolved. Trimming took off 0 bases at V and 1 base at J, with 11 bases between the two ends. The CDR3 has 17 residues. Germline loops: CDR1 SGHNT, CDR2 YYREEE (reference sequence). CDR3: CASSLAGSGSYNSPLHF. As DNA, the CDR3 is TGTGCCAGCAGCTTGGCCGGGAGTGGGTCCTATAATTCACCCCTCCACTTT.

CDR3 nucleotides: TGTGCCAGCAGAGGACTACAGGGGGATGAAAAACTGTTTTTT. The encoded protein is CASRGLQGDEKLFF. The chain has TRBV2 and TRBJ1-4, with 8 bases that match TRBD1. The germline CDR1 and CDR2 sequences are SNHLY and FYNNEI. The CDR3 runs 14 residues. J gave up 6 bases and V 6 bases, and 6 bases lay outside the gene matches.

The J gene is TRBJ2-3, the V gene TRBV11-3; D uncertain. CDR1 is SGHNT, CDR2 YENEEA, per germline. The CDR3 is 14 amino acids. The V gene lost 4 bases and the J gene lost 5 bases, with 13 bases spanning the gap. CDR3 in DNA: TGTGCCAGCAGCTCACGATCATCCGGAGATACGCAGTATTTT. It encodes CASSSRSSGDTQYF.

This clonotype was detected ten times or more. The V and J genes are TRBV7-2 and TRBJ1-1; 8 nucleotides line up with TRBD1. CDR1 is SGHTA, CDR2 FQGNSA, per germline. This CDR3 has 13 amino acids. V lost 2 bases to trimming and J lost 6 bases; unmatched junction nucleotides: 2. Here the CDR3 reads CASSLTGGPEAFF. CDR3 nucleotide sequence: TGTGCCAGCAGCTTAACAGGGGGACCTGAAGCTTTCTTT.

This clonotype was recorded many times. The chain is built from TRBV6-6 and TRBJ2-7; tentative D call: TRBD2 (5 bases). CDR3 length: 13 amino acids. V was pared by 6 bases and J by 1 base, with 10 bases between. Germline CDR1 reads MNHNY; CDR2 reads SVGAGI (reference sequence). CDR3: CASSLLGSYEQYF. The CDR3 DNA is TGTGCCAGCAGCCTACTAGGGTCCTACGAGCAGTACTTC.